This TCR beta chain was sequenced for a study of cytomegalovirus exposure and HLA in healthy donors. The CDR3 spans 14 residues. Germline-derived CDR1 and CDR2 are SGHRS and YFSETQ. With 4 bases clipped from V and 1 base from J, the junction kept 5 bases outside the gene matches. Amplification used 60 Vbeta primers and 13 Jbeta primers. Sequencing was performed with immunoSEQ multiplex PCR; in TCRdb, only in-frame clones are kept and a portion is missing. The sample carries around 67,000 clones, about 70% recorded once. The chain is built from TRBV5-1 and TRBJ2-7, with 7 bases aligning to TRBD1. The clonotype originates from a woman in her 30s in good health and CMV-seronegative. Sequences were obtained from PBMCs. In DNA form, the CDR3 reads TGCGCCAGCAGCGCTCGGGACAGTTCCTACGAGCAGTACTTC. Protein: CASSARDSSYEQYF.